This T cell receptor beta chain comes out of a study of cytotoxic CD8 clonotypes in ibrutinib-treated CLL. Whole-study results and caveats: Clonality climbed at ibrutinib response, then dropped toward baseline at progression. There were differences in sampling times between sustained-remission and progressing patients. On treatment, the uncommon public clonotypes contracted or remained stable.

As to this clone: Its antigen remains unidentified.

The germline V gene encodes CDR1 LNHNV and CDR2 YYDKDF (reference sequence). V lost 0 bases to trimming and J lost 2 bases, with 12 bases between them. The CDR3 is made up of 16 amino acids. Assay: immunoSEQ multiplex PCR; the TCRdb copy retains only in-frame clones and omits some. The table lists 140,000 or so clones, approximately 80% of them singletons, with 10% to 15% in the top ten. The clonotype was recovered from a human donor with chronic lymphocytic leukemia. The V gene is TRBV15, the J gene TRBJ2-3; D unclear. The source was PBMCs, collected after 12 months of ibrutinib treatment. In nucleotides, the CDR3 is TGTGCCACCAGCAGAGAGGAGATTGTGCCCACAGATACGCAGTATTTT. Residues: CATSREEIVPTDTQYF.